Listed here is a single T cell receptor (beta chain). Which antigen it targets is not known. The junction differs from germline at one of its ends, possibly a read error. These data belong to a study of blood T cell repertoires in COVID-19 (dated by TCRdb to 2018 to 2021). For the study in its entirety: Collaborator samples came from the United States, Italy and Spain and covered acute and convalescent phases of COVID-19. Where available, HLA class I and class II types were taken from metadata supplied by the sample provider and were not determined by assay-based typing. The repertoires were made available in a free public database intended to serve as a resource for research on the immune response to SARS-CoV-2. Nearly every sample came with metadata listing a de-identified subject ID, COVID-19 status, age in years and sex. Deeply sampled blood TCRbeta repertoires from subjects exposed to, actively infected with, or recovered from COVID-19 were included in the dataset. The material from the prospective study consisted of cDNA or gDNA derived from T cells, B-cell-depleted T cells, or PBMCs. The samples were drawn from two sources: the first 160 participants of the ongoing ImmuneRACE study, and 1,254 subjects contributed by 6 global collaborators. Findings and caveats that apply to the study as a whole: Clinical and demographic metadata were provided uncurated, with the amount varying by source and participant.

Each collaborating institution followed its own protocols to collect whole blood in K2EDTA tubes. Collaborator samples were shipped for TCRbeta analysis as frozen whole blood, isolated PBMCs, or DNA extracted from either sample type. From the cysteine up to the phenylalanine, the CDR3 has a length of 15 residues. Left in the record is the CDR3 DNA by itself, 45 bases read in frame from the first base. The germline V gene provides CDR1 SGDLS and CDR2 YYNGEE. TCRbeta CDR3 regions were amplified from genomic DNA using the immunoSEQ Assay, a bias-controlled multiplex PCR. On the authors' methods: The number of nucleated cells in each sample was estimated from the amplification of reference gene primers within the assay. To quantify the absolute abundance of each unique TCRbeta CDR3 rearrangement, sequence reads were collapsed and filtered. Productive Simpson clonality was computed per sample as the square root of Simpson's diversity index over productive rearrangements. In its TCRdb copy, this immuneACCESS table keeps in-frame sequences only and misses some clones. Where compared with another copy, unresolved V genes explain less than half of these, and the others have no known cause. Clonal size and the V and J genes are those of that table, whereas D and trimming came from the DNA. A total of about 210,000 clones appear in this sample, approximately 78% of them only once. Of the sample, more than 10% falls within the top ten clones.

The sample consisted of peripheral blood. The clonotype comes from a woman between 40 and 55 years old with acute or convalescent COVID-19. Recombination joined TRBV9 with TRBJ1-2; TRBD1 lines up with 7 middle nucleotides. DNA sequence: TGTGCCGGCAGCACCCAACCAAGACAGGGCTATGGCTACACCTTC. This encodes CAGSTQPRQGYGYTF.